This T cell receptor (beta chain) was obtained from a study of cytomegalovirus exposure and HLA in healthy donors (dated by TCRdb to the late 2010s). With regard to the full study: According to a later analysis, one platform produced both the roughly 110 validation repertoires and the 700 or so repertoires of the first cohort. The study aimed to test whether signatures of past pathogen exposure could be identified by cataloging public T cell receptors. A separate validation cohort of approximately 120 different subjects was used in addition to the roughly 700-subject first cohort. High-throughput TCR immunosequencing, statistical association of individual TCRs with disease status, and machine learning were combined to predict cytomegalovirus infection status.

The library was prepared using the immunoSEQ multiplex PCR assay. Under the source paper's analysis protocol: To diagnose cytomegalovirus status from the catalog of TCR beta chain sequences, a statistical classification framework was built. The immuneACCESS repertoire file appears here via TCRdb, limited to in-frame rearrangements. These files lack a portion of the clones; in checked studies, under half of the deficit traces to unresolved V genes, and the cause of the others is not known. Clone size and V and J calls were adopted from that table, with D and trimming inferred from the DNA. The sample profile shows tens of thousands of clones; approximately 93% of them were found once. In total, the top ten clones hold 3.5% to 4% of the sample. The study at large found these results: In vitro tests confirmed that a few of the cytomegalovirus-associated TCR beta chains recognize cytomegalovirus antigens. The authors suggested that the approach could potentially be extended to other disease states and immunological phenotypes. A later analysis had no HLA typing for the validation cohort, so co-occurrence there was scored across all 120 or so repertoires. The classifier was reported to diagnose cytomegalovirus status with high specificity and sensitivity in both the original cohort and the validation cohort. In a later analysis, TCRs clustered in the first cohort were found to also tend to co-occur in the 120 validation repertoires, with roughly 93% of cluster scores above 0. The study listed 164 TCR beta chains as associated with cytomegalovirus. Most TCR sequences were seen in very few donors, while some public TCRs were found in many individuals.

The donors belonged to the validation cohort of over a hundred subjects, which was separate from the 666-subject first cohort. CDR1 SGHNT and CDR2 YYREEE are derived from the germline V gene (reference sequence). From V the trimming removes 1 base and from J it removes 2 bases, while the gene matches leave 2 bases of the junction unaccounted for. From cysteine to phenylalanine, the CDR3 is 15 amino acids long. The entry retains the CDR3 DNA only, 45 bases that are in frame from base 1. Of note for this clone: Its antigen remains unidentified. There are no base qualities to consult, and no much larger clone falls within one base.

The clonotype was recovered from a woman younger than 45 in good health and CMV-seronegative. Recombination connected TRBV5-4 to TRBJ1-3; TRBD1 lines up with 8 middle nucleotides. The sample comprised PBMCs. The DNA sequence reads TGTGCCAGCAGCTTGCAGGGGGCGGCTGGAAACACCATATATTTT. Translated, it gives CASSLQGAAGNTIYF.